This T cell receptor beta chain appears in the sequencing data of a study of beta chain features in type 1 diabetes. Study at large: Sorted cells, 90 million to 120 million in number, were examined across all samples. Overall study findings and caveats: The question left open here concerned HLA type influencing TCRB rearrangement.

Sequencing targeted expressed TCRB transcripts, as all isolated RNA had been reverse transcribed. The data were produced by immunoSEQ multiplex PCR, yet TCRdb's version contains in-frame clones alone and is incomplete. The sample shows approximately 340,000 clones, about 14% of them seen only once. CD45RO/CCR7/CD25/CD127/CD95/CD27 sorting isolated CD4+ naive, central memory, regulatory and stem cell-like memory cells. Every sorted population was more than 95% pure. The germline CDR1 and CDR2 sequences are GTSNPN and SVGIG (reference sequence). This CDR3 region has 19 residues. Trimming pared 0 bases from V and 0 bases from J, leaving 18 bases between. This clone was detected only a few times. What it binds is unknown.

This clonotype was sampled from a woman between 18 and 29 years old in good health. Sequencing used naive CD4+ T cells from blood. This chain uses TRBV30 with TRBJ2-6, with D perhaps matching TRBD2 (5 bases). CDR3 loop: CAWSVRRTGWVSGANVLTF. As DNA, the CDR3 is TGTGCCTGGAGTGTACGAAGAACGGGGTGGGTCTCTGGGGCCAACGTCCTGACTTTC.